These 9 T cell receptor beta chains were all obtained from the same sample, sequenced in a study of CD8+ T cells in alopecia areata. Noted treatment: oral pan-JAK inhibitor, 5-10 mg twice daily. RNA was extracted and reverse transcribed into cDNA as the sequencing template. Using immunoSEQ multiplex PCR, the repertoire was profiled, and TCRdb retains in-frame clones only, with some absent. The table has 150,000 to 200,000 clones, roughly 60% seen once. The sample consisted of CD4+ T cells sorted from blood, taken at week 24, from a patient treated with tofacitinib. All receptors derive from a human donor with alopecia areata.

V and J are TRBV30 and TRBJ1-6, with 8 positions matching TRBD1. Germline loops: CDR1 GTSNPN, CDR2 SVGIG (reference sequence). V was clipped by 7 bases and J by 0 bases; unmatched bases: 5. This CDR3 spans 15 amino acids. The CDR3 bases are TGTGCCTTCGGGACAGGCAGCTCCTATAATTCACCCCTCCACTTT. Amino acids: CAFGTGSSYNSPLHF. The whole variable domain, filled in from reference TRBV30 and TRBJ1-6, reads SQTIHQWPATLVQPVGSPLSLECTVEGTSNPNLYWYRQAAGRGLQLLFYSVGIGQISSEVPQNLSASRPQDRQFILSSKKLLLSDSGFYLCAFGTGSSYNSPLHFGNGTRLTVT.

This rearrangement joins TRBV19 to TRBJ2-7; 7 positions match TRBD1. Germline CDR1 and CDR2: LNHDA and SQIVND (reference sequence). The length of the CDR3 is 14 residues. V lost 4 bases to trimming and J lost 6 bases; unmatched junction nucleotides: 9. In nucleotides, the CDR3 is TGTGCCAGTAGTACCTCGACAGGGTCCGGCGAGCAGTACTTC. Its translation: CASSTSTGSGEQYF.

The chain recombines TRBV4-1 with TRBJ2-3; D gene unclear. Between the trimmed V and J ends, which lost 3 bases and 2 bases, there was a span of 6 bases. CDR3 length: 13 amino acids. Germline V CDR1 and CDR2: MGHRA, YSYEKL. The CDR3 is CASSHMNTDTQYF. In DNA form, the CDR3 reads TGCGCCAGCAGCCATATGAACACAGATACGCAGTATTTT.

This clone was counted a single time. J is TRBJ1-2 and V is TRBV23-1, with TRBD1 identical over 10 bases. TRBV23-1 is reported as an ORF; its role is uncertain. This CDR3 comprises 14 residues. The J segment lost 6 bases and the V segment lost 4 bases, leaving 5 bases of the junction unmatched. The CDR3 nucleotides read TGCGCCAGCAGTCCCCGGGACAGGGGCAATGGCTACACCTTC. This codes for CASSPRDRGNGYTF.

The chain has TRBV29-1 and TRBJ1-3; D may be TRBD1 (5 bases). The CDR3 covers 14 residues. The germline V and J ends were trimmed by 4 bases and 3 bases, with 13 bases remaining between them. CDR1 is SQVTM and CDR2 is ANQGSEA in the germline V gene. The CDR3 spells CSVAGAGFGNTIYF. The CDR3 DNA reads as TGCAGCGTTGCCGGGGCAGGGTTTGGAAACACCATATATTTT.

This chain joins TRBV5-1 and TRBJ1-2; no clear D gene. This CDR3 contains 13 residues. Per germline, CDR1 SGHRS and CDR2 YFSETQ. V was trimmed by 0 bases and J by 8 bases, leaving 11 bases between them. CDR3 region: CASSLEGIDGYTF. The CDR3 bases are TGCGCCAGCAGCTTGGAGGGCATAGACGGCTACACCTTC.

The chain has TRBV4-1 and TRBJ2-4, with D perhaps TRBD1 (5 bases). The CDR3 sequence is 14 residues long. CDR1 is MGHRA and CDR2 is YSYEKL in the germline V gene. Deletions cut 1 base from V and 8 bases from J, with 12 bases between. The CDR3 DNA sequence: TGCGCCAGCAGCCAAGTCACAGGCTGGGACATTCAGTACTTC. Its translation: CASSQVTGWDIQYF.

Only a few counts were recorded for this clone. Other DNA variants within this sample encode the same CDR3. The chain uses TRBV29-1 and TRBJ2-1; 9 positions agree with TRBD1. The germline V gene encodes CDR1 SQVTM and CDR2 ANQGSEA. After removal of 7 bases from V and 8 bases from J, the junction contained 9 bases not matched to a gene. The CDR3 spans 13 residues. As DNA, the CDR3 is TGCAGCGGCTCCGGGACAGGGAGGTATGAGCAGTTCTTC. This encodes CSGSGTGRYEQFF.

The table lists this clone with a count of one. The chain joins TRBV6-5 to TRBJ1-2; tentative D call: TRBD1 (5 bases). Germline V lookup: CDR1 MNHEY, CDR2 SVGAGI. The length of the CDR3 is 15 residues. V was trimmed by 4 bases and J by 6 bases, leaving 18 bases between them. As DNA, the CDR3 is TGTGCCAGCAGTTCCCTTGGGGGGAATCGAAATGGCTACACCTTC. Its protein product is CASSSLGGNRNGYTF.